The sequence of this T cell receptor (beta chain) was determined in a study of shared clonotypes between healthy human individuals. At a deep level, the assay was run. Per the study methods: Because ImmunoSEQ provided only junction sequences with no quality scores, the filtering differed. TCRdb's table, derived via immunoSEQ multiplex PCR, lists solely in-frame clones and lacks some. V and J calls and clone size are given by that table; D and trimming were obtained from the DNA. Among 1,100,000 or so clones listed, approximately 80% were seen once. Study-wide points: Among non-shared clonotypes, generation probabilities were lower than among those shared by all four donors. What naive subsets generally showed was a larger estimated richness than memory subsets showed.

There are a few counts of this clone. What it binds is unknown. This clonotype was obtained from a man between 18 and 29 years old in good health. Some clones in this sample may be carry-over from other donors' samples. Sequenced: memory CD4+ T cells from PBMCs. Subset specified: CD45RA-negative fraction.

The DNA for the CDR3 is TGCGCCAGCAGCCAAAACCGGGGGGTGGGGGATGAAAAACTGTTTTTT. Its translation is CASSQNRGVGDEKLFF. The rearrangement joins TRBV4-1 to TRBJ1-4; TRBD1 is a possible D gene (5 bases). CDR1 is MGHRA and CDR2 is YSYEKL in the germline V gene. There are 16 residues in the CDR3. Trimming left V 2 bases short and J 6 bases short, with 16 bases between.